The 20 T cell receptor beta chains below come from one sample, sequenced in a study of blood T cell repertoires in COVID-19. The repertoire was sequenced with immunoSEQ multiplex PCR; TCRdb's copy has only in-frame clones and lacks some. The sample consists of roughly 100,000 clones, roughly four fifths of them appearing once. Sequenced sample: peripheral blood. The origin of the receptors is an elderly man with COVID-19, enrolled during active disease.

The rearrangement joins TRBV2 to TRBJ1-3; 7 bases fit TRBD1. The CDR3 length is 14 residues. Germline V lookup: CDR1 SNHLY, CDR2 FYNNEI. Unmatched junction bases numbered 5, after V lost 1 base and J lost 8 bases. CDR3 nucleotide sequence: TGTGCCAGCAGTGAAGGGGGACAGCGACACACCATATATTTT. Protein product: CASSEGGQRHTIYF.

The V gene is TRBV12-5, the J gene TRBJ1-1; TRBD1 matches 9 bases. The CDR3 loop spans 14 amino acids. The V and J ends lost 4 bases and 5 bases, in that order; junction bases with no gene match: 5. Per germline, CDR1 LGHNT and CDR2 FRNRAP. The chain's CDR3 is CASGSQGARTEAFF. CDR3 DNA sequence: TGTGCTAGTGGTTCACAGGGGGCGCGAACTGAAGCTTTCTTT.

This clone was observed a single time. The DNA of the CDR3 is TGTGCCGCCACGATTAGCGGGAGAGAGACCCAGTACTTC. As protein: CAATISGRETQYF. The chain combines TRBV6-5 with TRBJ2-5; 9 positions match TRBD2. CDR1 is MNHEY and CDR2 is SVGAGI in the germline V gene. This CDR3 is built from 13 residues. J lost 4 bases, V lost 11 bases, and 8 bases had no gene match.

This chain links TRBV12-3 or TRBV12-4 with TRBJ1-2; possible D gene TRBD1, 5 bases. The CDR3 is 11 residues long. Between the trimmed V and J ends, which lost 8 bases and 8 bases, there was a span of 12 bases. CDR3 nucleotides: TGTGCCAGCGGTATACCAGGGGGCTACACCTTC. Protein: CASGIPGGYTF.

This clone has just a few counts. The chain joins TRBV11-2 to TRBJ2-1; a weak D match, TRBD1 (6 bases). V lost 3 bases, J lost 6 bases, and 12 bases lay in between. Per germline, CDR1 SGHAT and CDR2 FQNNGV. The CDR3 extends over 14 amino acids. CDR3 protein: CASSFAGGRNEQFF. The CDR3 DNA sequence: TGTGCCAGCAGCTTTGCTGGGGGCCGCAATGAGCAGTTCTTC.

The sample holds a few counts of this clone. The chain has TRBV20-1 and TRBJ1-6; perhaps TRBD1 as D (6 bases). Germline V CDR1 and CDR2: DFQATT, SNEGSKA (reference sequence). Trimming took 3 bases from V and 5 from J, leaving 8 bases between them. The CDR3 is 13 residues long. The chain's CDR3 is CSASAGDNSPLHF. The CDR3 region has the DNA TGCAGTGCTAGTGCAGGGGATAATTCACCCCTCCACTTT.

The V gene is TRBV2, the J gene TRBJ2-7; 8 bases are shared with TRBD2. The V and J ends lost 5 bases and 6 bases, in that order; junction bases with no gene match: 15. Germline loops: CDR1 SNHLY, CDR2 FYNNEI. CDR3 length: 16 amino acids. In nucleotides, the CDR3 is TGTGCCAGCAGTCCCCAGAGGGGACTAGTTTCTGGCGAGCAGTACTTC. The encoded protein is CASSPQRGLVSGEQYF.

This clone was seen once. The V and J genes are TRBV5-1 and TRBJ2-5; TRBD2 might be the D (6 bases). In germline, CDR1 is SGHRS, CDR2 YFSETQ. The CDR3 contains 13 residues. The V and J ends lost 3 bases and 4 bases respectively, with 10 bases between them. The CDR3 DNA reads as TGCGCCAGCAGCTGGCAGGGAGGAGAGACCCAGTACTTC. Its translation: CASSWQGGETQYF. Together with reference TRBV5-1 and TRBJ2-5, the CDR3 gives the full variable domain: KAGVTQTPRYLIKTRGQQVTLSCSPISGHRSVSWYQQTPGQGLQFLFEYFSETQRNKGNFPGRFSGRQFSNSRSEMNVSTLELGDSALYLCASSWQGGETQYFGPGTRLLVL.

The rearrangement joins TRBV28 to TRBJ1-1; 11 bases line up with TRBD1. The CDR3 has 15 residues. Germline V CDR1 and CDR2: MDHEN, SYDVKM. J gave up 3 bases and V 5 bases, and 5 bases lay outside the gene matches. For the CDR3, the DNA is TGTGCCAGCAGTCCCAGGACAGGGGGCTACACTGAAGCTTTCTTT. Translated, it gives CASSPRTGGYTEAFF.

This chain links TRBV5-1 with TRBJ2-7, with 7 bases matching TRBD1. This CDR3 has 14 amino acids. Unmatched junction bases numbered 3, after V lost 1 base and J lost 2 bases. Germline CDR1 and CDR2: SGHRS and YFSETQ. CDR3 sequence: CASSLLGQPYEQYF. The CDR3 nucleotides are TGCGCCAGCAGCTTGCTGGGACAGCCCTACGAGCAGTACTTC.

The chain links TRBV5-1 to TRBJ2-7, with TRBD2 matching 10 bases. This CDR3 is 17 amino acids long. Per the germline V gene, CDR1 is SGHRS and CDR2 is YFSETQ. After removal of 0 bases from V and 1 base from J, the junction contained 7 bases not matched to a gene. The CDR3: CASSLARLAGESYEQYF. CDR3 DNA sequence: TGCGCCAGCAGCTTGGCAAGGCTAGCGGGAGAATCCTACGAGCAGTACTTC.

The chain carries TRBV6-2 or TRBV6-3 and TRBJ2-7, with TRBD1 identical over 8 bases. Germline V gives CDR1 MNHEY, CDR2 SVGEGT. The CDR3 spans 13 residues. J gave up 5 bases and V 4 bases, and 4 bases lay outside the gene matches. CDR3 amino acids: CASSSLDRDEQYF. The CDR3 nucleotides read TGTGCCAGCAGTTCACTGGACAGGGACGAGCAGTACTTC.

In its sample, this clone was seen a few times. The chain carries TRBV4-2 and TRBJ1-1; possibly TRBD1 for D (6 bases). This CDR3 has 15 residues. The germline gives CDR1 LGHNA, CDR2 YNFKEQ. Trimming left V 0 bases short and J 4 bases short, with 12 bases between. CDR3 amino acids: CASSQDGGARTEAFF. In DNA, the CDR3 is TGTGCCAGCAGCCAAGATGGGGGGGCGCGCACTGAAGCTTTCTTT.

Note on this clone: Relative to the germline gene, one junction end is altered; a read error may explain this. The chain employs TRBV2 and TRBJ2-2; 8 positions match TRBD1. CDR1 and CDR2 (germline): SNHLY, FYNNEI. The CDR3 covers 15 residues. In DNA, the CDR3 is TGTGCCAGCAGGGAAGACAGGGGCGGCACCGGGGAGCTGTTTTTT. Translating it yields CASREDRGGTGELFF. Full variable domain (rest looked up from reference TRBV2 and TRBJ2-2): EPEVTQTPSHQVTQMGQEVILRCVPISNHLYFYWYRQILGQKVEFLVSFYNNEISEKSEIFDDQFSVERPDGSNFTLKIRSTKLEDSAMYFCASREDRGGTGELFFGEGSRLTVL.

This clone was seen more than once but under ten times. The CDR3 here is CASSTHPSGTRFTGELFF. The CDR3 DNA is TGTGCCAGTAGTACTCATCCCTCCGGGACACGCTTCACCGGGGAGCTGTTTTTT. V usage is TRBV19 and J usage is TRBJ2-2, with a weak D call TRBD1 (6 bases). The CDR3 has 18 amino acids. Trimming removed 4 bases at V and 4 bases at J, with 22 bases between. Germline lookup yields CDR1 LNHDA and CDR2 SQIVND (reference sequence).

The chain links TRBV4-1 to TRBJ1-4; D is unresolved. V dropped 0 bases and J dropped 4 bases, with 15 bases sitting between them. This CDR3 is built from 17 residues. Germline V gene data show CDR1 as MGHRA and CDR2 as YSYEKL. CDR3 protein: CASSQEFPGLSNEKLFF. CDR3 DNA: TGCGCCAGCAGCCAAGAATTCCCTGGACTGAGTAATGAAAAACTGTTTTTT.

The CDR3 sequence: CASSQHDRGVTEAFF. The CDR3 coding sequence is TGCGCCAGCAGCCAACACGACAGGGGAGTCACTGAAGCTTTCTTT. The chain couples TRBV4-1 to TRBJ1-1; 8 nucleotides agree with TRBD1. This CDR3 is built from 15 residues. With V trimmed by 2 bases and J by 4 bases, 6 bases remained unmatched. Germline V CDR1 and CDR2: MGHRA, YSYEKL.

This chain uses TRBV5-1 with TRBJ2-5; the match to TRBD1 covers 11 bases. Germline CDR1 and CDR2: SGHRS and YFSETQ. The CDR3 is 14 amino acids. V lost 4 bases, J lost 3 bases, and 2 bases stayed unmatched. The CDR3 protein is CASSRTGGEETQYF. CDR3 nucleotide sequence: TGCGCCAGCAGCCGGACAGGGGGCGAAGAGACCCAGTACTTC.

The chain couples TRBV10-3 to TRBJ1-3; 8 bases are shared with TRBD1. Germline CDR1 ENHRY, CDR2 SYGVKD. With 5 bases clipped from V and 0 bases from J, the junction kept 3 bases outside the gene matches. The CDR3 extends over 15 amino acids. The CDR3 loop is CAISTGGYSGNTIYF. In nucleotides, the CDR3 is TGTGCCATCAGTACAGGGGGGTACTCTGGAAACACCATATATTTT.

The chain carries TRBV30 and TRBJ1-5; no clear D. V was shortened by 1 base and J by 0 bases, with 10 bases between the two germline ends. In germline, CDR1 is GTSNPN, CDR2 SVGIG (reference sequence). The CDR3 loop spans 15 amino acids. CDR3 in amino acids: CAWSDYRDSNQPQHF. For the CDR3, the DNA is TGTGCCTGGAGTGATTACAGAGATAGCAATCAGCCCCAGCATTTT.